These 28 T cell receptor beta chains came from one sample sequenced in a study of OX40 agonist ivuxolimab in advanced cancers. TCRdb keeps only in-frame clones here, not all; method: immunoSEQ multiplex PCR. Of more than 85,000 clones listed, about 92% are singletons. The sample in question was CD4+ or CD8+ T cells sorted from blood, obtained in a trial of the OX40 agonist ivuxolimab. Receptors originate from an adult with an advanced solid tumor such as melanoma, head and neck, liver or kidney cancer.

With regard to this clone: The junction departs from the called germline gene at one end, perhaps through a read error. This chain uses TRBV5-4 with TRBJ1-2; TRBD1 matches at 11 bases. The germline gives CDR1 SGHNT, CDR2 YYREEE (reference sequence). The CDR3 has 17 residues. CDR3: CASSRGQGASGGYGYTF. DNA for the CDR3: TGCGCCAGCAGCCGAGGACAGGGGGCGTCGGGGGGCTATGGCTACACCTTC.

Here the CDR3 reads CASSSHFGPYEQYF. DNA of the CDR3: TGTGCCAGCAGCTCCCATTTTGGGCCCTACGAGCAGTACTTC. The rearrangement joins TRBV5-4 to TRBJ2-7, with unresolved D. Trimming stripped 3 bases from V and 2 bases from J, with 12 bases between. The CDR3 length is 14 residues. Germline values: CDR1 SGHNT, CDR2 YYREEE (reference sequence).

This clone has a handful of counts. This sequence joins TRBV4-3 and TRBJ1-5, with D possibly being TRBD1 (5 bases). CDR1 is LGHNA and CDR2 is YSLEER in the germline V gene. The germline V and J ends were trimmed by 0 bases and 6 bases, with 12 bases remaining between them. The CDR3 consists of 15 residues. CDR3 coding DNA: TGCGCCAGCAGCCAAGACTGGGGACGCAGTCAGCCCCAGCATTTT. It encodes CASSQDWGRSQPQHF.

This sequence joins TRBV28 and TRBJ2-3; the D gene is possibly TRBD2 (5 bases). V was pared by 2 bases and J by 5 bases, with 17 bases between. Per the germline V gene, CDR1 is MDHEN and CDR2 is SYDVKM. The CDR3 has 16 residues. CDR3 coding DNA: TGTGCCAGCAGTTTAGTATGGGGAGAGGTGGGAGATACGCAGTATTTT. It translates to CASSLVWGEVGDTQYF.

The count of this clone is one. The chain uses TRBV27 and TRBJ1-5; 7 nucleotides line up with TRBD1. This CDR3 region has 15 residues. CDR1 is MNHEY and CDR2 is SMNVEV in the germline V gene (reference sequence). Unmatched junction bases numbered 7, after V lost 5 bases and J lost 3 bases. The CDR3 nucleotides are TGTGCCAGCAGTGGCGGGACAGCATACAATCAGCCCCAGCATTTT. This translates into CASSGGTAYNQPQHF.

The V and J genes are TRBV7-9 and TRBJ1-2; D might be TRBD1 (5 bases). CDR1 is SEHNR and CDR2 is FQNEAQ in the germline V gene (reference sequence). Trimming pared 5 bases from V and 3 bases from J, leaving 13 bases between. This CDR3 contains 14 residues. Written as DNA, the CDR3 is TGTGCCAGCAGCCTTGCAGGGTCGGACTATGGCTACACCTTC. Translation gives CASSLAGSDYGYTF. Complete variable domain (other parts from reference TRBV7-9 and TRBJ1-2): DTGVSQNPRHKITKRGQNVTFRCDPISEHNRLYWYRQTLGQGPEFLTYFQNEAQLEKSRLLSDRFSAERPKGSFSTLEIQRTEQGDSAMYLCASSLAGSDYGYTFGSGTRLTVV.

The chain uses TRBV7-2 and TRBJ1-1; D is uncertain. The CDR3 sequence is 12 residues long. Trimming shortened V by 1 base and J by 8 bases, and 8 bases separated the two germline ends. The germline V gene has CDR1 SGHTA and CDR2 FQGNSA. DNA of the CDR3: TGTGCCAGCAGCTTAGGGTACCTCGAAGCTTTCTTT. It translates to CASSLGYLEAFF. Combining the CDR3 with reference TRBV7-2 and TRBJ1-1 gives the whole variable domain GAGVSQSPSNKVTEKGKDVELRCDPISGHTALYWYRQSLGQGLEFLIYFQGNSAPDKSGLPSDRFSAERTGGSVSTLTIQRTQQEDSAVYLCASSLGYLEAFFGQGTRLTVV.

The rearrangement joins TRBV9 to TRBJ2-5, with D possibly being TRBD2 (5 bases). Matching the DNA end better, TRBJ2-7 makes the J call doubtful. CDR1 and CDR2 (germline): SGDLS, YYNGEE. The CDR3 contains 15 residues. CDR3 protein: CASSVGQRPLYEQYF. CDR3 coding DNA: TGTGCCAGCAGCGTAGGCCAGCGGCCTCTATACGAGCAGTACTTC.

Of note for this clone: An end of the junction differs from the germline gene, which may be a read error. The chain recombines TRBV7-7 with TRBJ2-7; 9 nucleotides line up with TRBD1. The CDR3 sequence is 15 residues long. Germline assignment: CDR1 SSHAT and CDR2 FNYEAQ (reference sequence). The CDR3 loop is CASSLGQGRTYEQYF. Written as DNA, the CDR3 is TGTGCTAGCAGCTTAGGACAGGGGCGTACCTACGAGCAGTACTTC.

The J gene is TRBJ2-3, the V gene TRBV2; D is perhaps TRBD1 (5 bases). The CDR3 extends over 13 amino acids. The germline CDR1 and CDR2 sequences are SNHLY and FYNNEI. The V gene lost 4 bases and the J gene lost 7 bases, with 12 bases spanning the gap. This chain's CDR3 is CASSVGRGNTQYF. Written as DNA, the CDR3 is TGTGCCAGCAGTGTAGGTAGGGGAAATACGCAGTATTTT.

V gene TRBV4-2 combines with J gene TRBJ2-7, with TRBD2 matching 10 bases. The junction had 4 bases not matched to a gene; V was cut back by 0 bases and J by 2 bases. The length of the CDR3 is 16 residues. CDR1 is LGHNA, CDR2 YNFKEQ, per germline. In DNA form, the CDR3 reads TGTGCCAGCAGCCAAGATAAAAGCGGGAGGGCCTACGAGCAGTACTTC. Translated: CASSQDKSGRAYEQYF.

V usage is TRBV19 and J usage is TRBJ2-7, with D hard to call. Germline-derived CDR1 and CDR2 are LNHDA and SQIVND (reference sequence). V was shortened by 5 bases and J by 0 bases, with 11 bases between the two germline ends. The CDR3 consists of 14 residues. Here the CDR3 reads CASSFLLTSYEQYF. CDR3 DNA: TGTGCCAGTAGTTTCCTGCTCACCTCCTACGAGCAGTACTTC.

This clone was seen more than once but under ten times. The CDR3 region has the DNA TGTGCCGTAGGACAGAACACTGAAGCTTTCTTT. Protein sequence: CAVGQNTEAFF. The chain couples TRBV30 to TRBJ1-1; D perhaps matches TRBD1 (5 bases). The V end was cut by 8 bases, the J end by 1 base, with 8 bases between. The CDR3 spans 11 residues. The germline V gene encodes CDR1 GTSNPN and CDR2 SVGIG (reference sequence).

The rearrangement joins TRBV19 to TRBJ1-1; 7 bases are shared with TRBD1. CDR1 LNHDA and CDR2 SQIVND come from the germline V gene (reference sequence). Trimming took 5 bases from V and 5 from J; bases not matched to a gene: 5. The CDR3 has 13 residues. The CDR3 reads CASSSDRETEAFF. The CDR3 coding sequence is TGTGCCAGTAGTTCCGACAGGGAAACTGAAGCTTTCTTT.

Of note for this clone: At one end the junction does not follow the germline gene, possibly because of a read error. This specimen includes other DNA sequences encoding the same CDR3. This rearrangement joins TRBV10-3 to TRBJ1-1; TRBD1 might be the D (6 bases). The CDR3 is 13 amino acids. The germline gives CDR1 ENHRY, CDR2 SYGVKD. CDR3 residues: CATTPGRDTEAFF. CDR3 coding DNA: TGTGCCACCACACCGGGCAGGGACACTGAAGCCTTCTTT.

V gene TRBV6-1 combines with J gene TRBJ1-3, with D uncertain. The CDR3 covers 13 residues. The V gene's germline CDR1 is MNHNS and CDR2 SASEGT. The V end was cut by 7 bases, the J end by 0 bases, with 7 bases between. The CDR3, as DNA: TGTGCCAGCAAAGGAGTCTCTGGAAACACCATATATTTT. As protein: CASKGVSGNTIYF.

The J gene is TRBJ1-2, the V gene TRBV11-1; D not resolved. This CDR3 comprises 13 residues. Germline V gene data show CDR1 as SGHAT and CDR2 as FQDESV (reference sequence). The germline V and J ends were trimmed by 1 base and 2 bases, with 5 bases remaining between them. CDR3 in DNA: TGTGCCAGCAGCTTAGTTCCGAACTATGGCTACACCTTC. Amino acids: CASSLVPNYGYTF.

The V and J genes are TRBV4-3 and TRBJ1-5, with D possibly being TRBD1 (6 bases). Trimming shortened V by 2 bases and J by 5 bases, and 13 bases separated the two germline ends. The CDR3 is 15 residues long. Germline CDR1 and CDR2: LGHNA and YSLEER. The CDR3 DNA is TGCGCCAGCAGCCAATTGAGGGGGTCCGATCAGCCCCAGCATTTT. Amino acid sequence: CASSQLRGSDQPQHF.

The rearrangement joins TRBV5-1 to TRBJ1-2; TRBD1 matches 11 bases. The germline gives CDR1 SGHRS, CDR2 YFSETQ. This CDR3 contains 15 residues. The V gene end was trimmed by 3 bases and the J gene end by 3 bases; junction bases not matched to a gene: 4. This CDR3 reads CASSSWTGGDYGYTF. CDR3 in DNA: TGCGCCAGCAGCTCATGGACAGGGGGCGACTATGGCTACACCTTC.

The V call is TRBV11-3, the J call TRBJ2-2, with D tentatively TRBD1 or TRBD2 (6 bases each). CDR3 length: 16 amino acids. The V and J ends lost 3 bases and 4 bases respectively, with 15 bases between them. The germline V gene encodes CDR1 SGHNT and CDR2 YENEEA. The CDR3 protein is CASSFGGGWVTGELFF. The CDR3 bases are TGTGCCAGCAGCTTCGGAGGGGGTTGGGTCACCGGGGAGCTGTTTTTT.

The chain combines TRBV11-1 with TRBJ1-1, with D perhaps TRBD1 (6 bases). Germline V gives CDR1 SGHAT, CDR2 FQDESV (reference sequence). The CDR3 is 13 amino acids. The V gene lost 5 bases and the J gene lost 10 bases, with 17 bases spanning the gap. The CDR3 is CASSHENRARAFF. DNA of the CDR3: TGTGCCAGCAGCCATGAAAACAGGGCAAGAGCTTTCTTT.

V and J are TRBV7-3 and TRBJ2-1, with TRBD2 matching over 7 bases. Losses at the gene ends were 2 bases for V and 4 bases for J; bases not matched to a gene: 8. The germline V gene has CDR1 SGHTA and CDR2 FQGTGA. There are 16 residues in the CDR3. CDR3 DNA: TGTGCCAGCAGCTTAGAGTTCGACGGGGGGTACAATGAGCAGTTCTTC. Translation gives CASSLEFDGGYNEQFF.

The V call is TRBV5-1, the J call TRBJ1-1, with TRBD1 matching over 12 bases. The ends lost 5 bases at V and 6 bases at J; junction bases unmatched: 8. Germline lookup yields CDR1 SGHRS and CDR2 YFSETQ. This CDR3 has 15 residues. In DNA, the CDR3 is TGCGCCAGCAGGGTCGGGGGACAGGGGGCCCCTGAAGCTTTCTTT. Amino acid sequence: CASRVGGQGAPEAFF.

The chain employs TRBV25-1 and TRBJ2-1; TRBD1 matches 8 bases. This CDR3 is 15 amino acids long. The V gene's germline CDR1 is MGHDK and CDR2 SYGVNS. Unmatched junction bases numbered 3, after V lost 4 bases and J lost 1 base. Here the CDR3 DNA reads TGTGCCAGCAGTGGAGGACAGGGTTCCTACAATGAGCAGTTCTTC. The encoded protein is CASSGGQGSYNEQFF.

The V call is TRBV10-3, the J call TRBJ1-2; D not certain. Trimming removed 3 bases from V and 4 bases from J, with 15 bases in between. There are 15 residues in the CDR3. The germline V gene encodes CDR1 ENHRY and CDR2 SYGVKD. As DNA, the CDR3 is TGTGCCATCAGTGATTACGTGGAGGATAGCTATGGCTACACCTTC. It specifies CAISDYVEDSYGYTF.

The rearrangement uses TRBV9 and TRBJ2-3, with D perhaps matching TRBD1 (6 bases). Germline V gene lookup returns CDR1 SGDLS and CDR2 YYNGEE. The CDR3 extends over 15 amino acids. V dropped 0 bases and J dropped 5 bases, with 13 bases sitting between them. The CDR3 DNA reads as TGTGCCAGCAGCGTAGTTCCTAGCAGGGGAGATACGCAGTATTTT. As protein: CASSVVPSRGDTQYF.

The chain links TRBV28 to TRBJ1-1; 9 bases fit TRBD1. The CDR3 length is 15 residues. J lost 5 bases, V lost 5 bases, and 9 bases had no gene match. Germline V lookup: CDR1 MDHEN, CDR2 SYDVKM. This CDR3 reads CASSIPGQGYTEAFF. CDR3 bases: TGTGCCAGCAGTATACCGGGACAGGGATATACTGAAGCTTTCTTT.

This clone appeared once. The chain combines TRBV19 with TRBJ1-2; no clear D gene. The CDR3 is 15 amino acids. Trimming took off 1 base at V and 4 bases at J, with 13 bases between the two ends. Germline V CDR1 and CDR2: LNHDA, SQIVND (reference sequence). The CDR3 coding sequence is TGTGCCAGTAGTATAGGTCCAACCCCTGGCTATGGCTACACCTTC. Translated, it gives CASSIGPTPGYGYTF.